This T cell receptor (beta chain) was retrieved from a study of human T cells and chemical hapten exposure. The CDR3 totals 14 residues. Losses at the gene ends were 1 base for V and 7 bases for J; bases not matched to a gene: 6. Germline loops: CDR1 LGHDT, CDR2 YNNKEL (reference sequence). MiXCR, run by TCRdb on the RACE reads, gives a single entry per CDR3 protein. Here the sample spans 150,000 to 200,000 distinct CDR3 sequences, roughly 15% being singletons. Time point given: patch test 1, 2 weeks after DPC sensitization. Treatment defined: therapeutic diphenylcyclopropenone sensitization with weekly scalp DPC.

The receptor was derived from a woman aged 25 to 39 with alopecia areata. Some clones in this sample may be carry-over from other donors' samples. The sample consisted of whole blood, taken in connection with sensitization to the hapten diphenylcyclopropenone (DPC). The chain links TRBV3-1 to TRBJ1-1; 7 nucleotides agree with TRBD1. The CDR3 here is CASSQGVGGSEAFF. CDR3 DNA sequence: TGTGCCAGCAGCCAAGGGGTAGGGGGCAGTGAAGCTTTCTTT.